This is a list of T cell receptor beta chains from one sample in a study of blood T cell repertoires in COVID-19. Method: immunoSEQ multiplex PCR; TCRdb's copy keeps in-frame clones and lacks some. The repertoire includes 250,000 to 350,000 clones, roughly 88% of them detected once, and less than 3.5% sits in the top ten. Sequences were obtained from peripheral blood. The receptors come from a woman aged 25 to 39 with COVID-19, enrolled during active disease. Each CDR3 is given with its conserved first and last residue. D genes are given only for firm matches. Where a row states a size, it is once, few, many or the class of an expanded clone; other rows omit it.

cdr3_aa cdr3_nt j_call d_call v_call clone_size
CASSLAGRNYEQYF TGTGCCAGCAGCTTAGCGGGACGAAACTACGAGCAGTACTTC TRBJ2-7 TRBD2 TRBV6-2/TRBV6-3 -
CASRGQGWSTEAFF TGTGCCAGCAGAGGACAGGGTTGGAGCACTGAAGCTTTCTTT TRBJ1-1 TRBD1 TRBV6-5 -
CASSQSTGPGIEAFF TGCGCCAGCAGCCAGTCGACAGGGCCAGGCATAGAAGCTTTCTTT TRBJ1-1 TRBD1 TRBV5-1 -
CATSDRSEGTDGYTF TGTGCCACCAGTGATAGGTCAGAGGGAACGGATGGCTACACCTTC TRBJ1-2 - TRBV24-1 -
CASSLYAGYDEQFF TGTGCCAGCAGTTTATACGCAGGGTACGATGAGCAGTTCTTC TRBJ2-1 - TRBV27 -
CASNIAGQNYGYTF TGTGCCAGCAACATAGCGGGACAGAATTATGGCTACACCTTC TRBJ1-2 TRBD1 TRBV28 -
CASSFQGYNSPLHF TGTGCCAGCAGCTTCCAGGGCTATAATTCACCCCTCCACTTT TRBJ1-6 - TRBV11-2 once
CASRGIAGGHVQYF TGTGCCAGCCGGGGGATAGCGGGAGGGCATGTGCAGTACTTC TRBJ2-7 TRBD2 TRBV2 -
CASSPGQINYGYTF TGTGCCAGCAGCCCGGGACAGATAAACTATGGCTACACCTTC TRBJ1-2 TRBD1 TRBV5-6 -
CASSPQTGGWYGYTF TGTGCCAGTAGTCCCCAAACAGGGGGCTGGTATGGCTACACCTTC TRBJ1-2 TRBD1 TRBV19 -
CASSLFRRLGLAGEETQYF TGTGCCAGCAGCTTATTTCGTCGTCTGGGACTAGCGGGAGAAGAGACCCAGTACTTC TRBJ2-5 TRBD2 TRBV7-2 -
CASSDPPGGLASTNEQFF TGTGCCAGCAGTGACCCCCCCGGTGGCCTAGCGTCCACCAATGAGCAGTTCTTC TRBJ2-1 - TRBV25-1 -
CASSLGTFMGPDTQYF TGTGCCAGCAGCTTAGGGACCTTTATGGGGCCAGATACGCAGTATTTT TRBJ2-3 - TRBV7-2 -
CASTGLAGAGGELFF TGTGCCAGCACCGGACTAGCGGGAGCAGGCGGGGAGCTGTTTTTT TRBJ2-2 TRBD2 TRBV25-1 few
CASSRGEGDSPLHF TGCGCCAGCAGTCGGGGCGAGGGGGACTCACCCCTCCACTTT TRBJ1-6 - TRBV5-1 -
CASSLGQEGEKLFF TGTGCCAGCAGCCTGGGACAGGAGGGTGAAAAACTGTTTTTT TRBJ1-4 TRBD1 TRBV28 -
CASSRDRDNSPLHF TGCGCCAGCAGTCGAGACAGGGACAATTCACCCCTCCACTTT TRBJ1-6 TRBD1 TRBV5-1 -
CASSKGTSGKETQYF TGTGCCAGCAGCAAGGGGACTAGCGGGAAAGAGACCCAGTACTTC TRBJ2-5 TRBD2 TRBV7-2 -
CASSEAGGLWTGGPPLHF TGTGCCAGCAGTGAAGCCGGAGGTCTGTGGACAGGTGGACCACCCCTCCACTTT TRBJ1-6 TRBD1 TRBV2 -
CATGQGRSGNTIYF TGTGCCACCGGACAGGGCCGCTCTGGAAACACCATATATTTT TRBJ1-3 TRBD1 TRBV10-3 -
CSVDRGSSYNEQFF TGCAGCGTTGATCGCGGGAGTTCCTACAATGAGCAGTTCTTC TRBJ2-1 TRBD2 TRBV29-1 few
CSARVSEGTEAFF TGCAGCGCCCGAGTTAGCGAGGGCACTGAAGCTTTCTTT TRBJ1-1 - TRBV29-1 -
CASSHRNQPQHF TGTGCCAGCAGCCACAGAAATCAGCCCCAGCATTTT TRBJ1-5 - TRBV3-1/TRBV3-2 -
CASSQDSGVRGYTF TGCGCCAGCAGCCAAGATTCCGGGGTACGAGGCTACACCTTC TRBJ1-2 - TRBV4-1 few
CASSLRGGRGSEQYF TGTGCCAGCAGCTTACGAGGCGGGAGAGGCTCCGAGCAGTACTTC TRBJ2-7 TRBD2 TRBV11-2 -
CASSPQGPGQPQHF TGTGCCAGCAGCCCACAGGGTCCCGGTCAGCCCCAGCATTTT TRBJ1-5 - TRBV5-5 -
CASKDRATYEQYF TGTGCCAGCAAAGACAGGGCAACCTACGAGCAGTACTTC TRBJ2-7 TRBD1 TRBV25-1 -
CASSVGTGPMANEKLFF TGTGCCAGCAGCGTAGGCACAGGGCCTATGGCTAATGAAAAACTGTTTTTT TRBJ1-4 - TRBV9 -
CASSLPNTGELFF TGTGCCAGCAGTCTACCGAACACCGGGGAGCTGTTTTTT TRBJ2-2 - TRBV7-8 -
CASSFAGGDTGELFF TGTGCCAGCAGCTTTGCCGGCGGGGACACCGGGGAGCTGTTTTTT TRBJ2-2 - TRBV11-2 -
CASSLEGRSGEKLFF TGCGCCAGCAGCTTGGAGGGCCGCTCGGGAGAAAAACTGTTTTTT TRBJ1-4 - TRBV5-1 -
CASIRRTPLGNQPQHF TGTGCCAGCATTCGTCGGACTCCCCTCGGGAATCAGCCCCAGCATTTT TRBJ1-5 - TRBV28 -
CASSLSVQGGTEAFF TGTGCCAGCAGCTTGTCGGTACAGGGGGGCACTGAAGCTTTCTTT TRBJ1-1 TRBD1 TRBV5-5 -
CASSLGHEQFF TGTGCCAGCAGTTTGGGCCATGAGCAGTTCTTC TRBJ2-1 - TRBV6-5 -
CASSDQTGAHNSPLHF TGTGCCAGCAGTGACCAGACAGGGGCCCATAATTCACCCCTCCACTTT TRBJ1-6 TRBD1 TRBV25-1 -
CSVGRLAGAADTQYF TGCAGCGTTGGTCGGCTAGCGGGAGCTGCAGATACGCAGTATTTT TRBJ2-3 TRBD2 TRBV29-1 -
CAWSGTGMGSGTEAFF TGTGCCTGGAGTGGAACAGGGATGGGTAGTGGCACTGAAGCTTTCTTT TRBJ1-1 - TRBV30 once
CATSAGSEEKLFF TGTGCCACCTCAGCGGGCAGTGAGGAAAAACTGTTTTTT TRBJ1-4 - TRBV19 -
CASSAGVGNTIYF TGTGCCAGCAGCGCAGGGGTCGGAAACACCATATATTTT TRBJ1-3 - TRBV9 -
CASSRTGGFNGYTF TGTGCCAGCAGTCGGACAGGGGGCTTTAATGGCTACACCTTC TRBJ1-2 TRBD1 TRBV27 -
CASSLDRAEQYF TGTGCCAGCAGCCTCGACAGGGCCGAGCAGTACTTC TRBJ2-7 TRBD1 TRBV13 -
CASSSLPGSSRDGYTF TGTGCCAGCAGCTCCCTCCCGGGATCTTCGAGGGATGGCTACACCTTC TRBJ1-2 - TRBV7-9 -
CSVVGAPPSGRWDNEQFF TGCAGCGTTGTTGGAGCCCCGCCCAGCGGAAGGTGGGACAATGAGCAGTTCTTC TRBJ2-1 - TRBV29-1 -
CASSLGGTGTGAYNEQFF TGTGCCAGCAGCCTAGGTGGTACCGGGACAGGGGCCTACAATGAGCAGTTCTTC TRBJ2-1 TRBD1 TRBV2 -
CASSHDRGRAVATGELFF TGTGCCAGCAGCCACGACAGGGGGCGAGCTGTTGCCACCGGGGAGCTGTTTTTT TRBJ2-2 TRBD1 TRBV5-4 -
CASSVTSMNTEAFF TGTGCCAGCAGCGTAACAAGTATGAACACTGAAGCTTTCTTT TRBJ1-1 - TRBV9 -
CASSEYGTLYEQYF TGTGCCAGCAGTGAATATGGGACACTGTACGAGCAGTACTTC TRBJ2-7 - TRBV25-1 few
CASSHDSYYGYTF TGTGCCAGCAGCCACGACAGCTACTATGGCTACACCTTC TRBJ1-2 - TRBV5-4 -
CASSLIGAWDIQYF TGTGCCAGCAGCCTAATAGGAGCGTGGGACATTCAGTACTTC TRBJ2-4 - TRBV5-6 -
CASSQDPGVSNEQFF TGTGCCAGCAGCCAAGACCCAGGGGTGAGCAATGAGCAGTTCTTC TRBJ2-1 - TRBV3-1/TRBV3-2 -
CASSQDEQGGYGYTF TGCGCCAGCAGCCAAGATGAACAGGGCGGCTATGGCTACACCTTC TRBJ1-2 - TRBV4-1 -
CATSRAKTNEAFF TGTGCCACCAGCAGAGCCAAAACTAACGAAGCTTTCTTT TRBJ1-1 - TRBV15 few
CASSHNFNYHEKLFF TGTGCCAGCAGCCACAACTTTAACTACCATGAAAAACTGTTTTTT TRBJ1-4 - TRBV11-2 -
CAWSEGTGQTPLHF TGTGCCTGGAGTGAGGGGACGGGACAGACACCCCTCCACTTT TRBJ1-6 TRBD1 TRBV30 -
CASSILGTGDFSQHF TGTGCCAGCAGCATACTAGGGACAGGGGACTTTTCCCAGCATTTT TRBJ1-5 TRBD1 TRBV7-2 -
CASSPQSQGSYGYTF TGTGCCAGCAGCCCCCAGTCCCAGGGCAGCTATGGCTACACCTTC TRBJ1-2 - TRBV11-2 -
CASSAIRGPTEAFF TGTGCCAGCAGCGCGATCAGGGGGCCGACTGAAGCTTTCTTT TRBJ1-1 TRBD1 TRBV9 -
CASRAGSAGLVNYGYTF TGTGCCAGTAGGGCCGGGAGTGCCGGCTTAGTTAACTATGGCTACACCTTC TRBJ1-2 - TRBV19 -
CAGSRSLAGNYEQYF TGTGCCGGCAGCCGGTCACTAGCGGGAAACTACGAGCAGTACTTC TRBJ2-7 TRBD2 TRBV6-5 once